Following are 9 T cell receptor beta chains from one sample sequenced in a study of T cells after yellow fever vaccination. TCRdb reprocessed the 5' RACE reads with MiXCR, giving one entry per CDR3 protein. In the table there are about 350,000 distinct CDR3 sequences, around 8.1% of which are singletons. The material sequenced was PBMCs, taken about 41 days after the first yellow fever vaccination. Receptors were obtained from a man between 18 and 35 years old who received the YFV17D yellow fever vaccine.

This clonotype came up a few times. The DNA for the CDR3 is TGTGCCAGCAGCCAAGATGGGGGAGAAAACACTGAAGCTTTCTTT. Translation gives CASSQDGGENTEAFF. V usage is TRBV4-2 and J usage is TRBJ1-1; possibly TRBD1 for D (5 bases). V lost 0 bases to trimming and J lost 2 bases, with 10 bases between them. CDR1 is LGHNA, CDR2 YNFKEQ, per germline. There are 15 residues in the CDR3.

V gene TRBV20-1 combines with J gene TRBJ2-2; 7 nucleotides match TRBD2. V trimming: 0 bases; J trimming: 3 bases; junction bases outside the gene matches: 4. The CDR3 has 15 residues. Germline V gene lookup returns CDR1 DFQATT and CDR2 SNEGSKA (reference sequence). CDR3 residues: CSARDLGLDTGELFF. CDR3 DNA sequence: TGCAGTGCTAGAGATCTAGGACTAGACACCGGGGAGCTGTTTTTT.

This clonotype has just a few counts. J is TRBJ2-1 and V is TRBV6-5; D not resolved. The CDR3 is made up of 14 amino acids. With 2 bases removed from V and 0 bases from J, the gap between germline ends came to 5 bases. CDR1 and CDR2 from the germline V gene are MNHEY and SVGAGI. The CDR3 sequence: CASSYQSSYNEQFF. DNA of the CDR3: TGTGCCAGCAGTTACCAGAGCTCCTACAATGAGCAGTTCTTC.

This clonotype was seen a handful of times. The genes are TRBV2 and TRBJ1-6; D is unresolved. The CDR3 length is 11 residues. Germline V gene sequence: CDR1 SNHLY, CDR2 FYNNEI. V lost 7 bases and J 7 bases, leaving 5 bases between the germline ends. The CDR3 DNA reads as TGTGCCAGCATAGGGAATTCACCCCTCCACTTT. Encoded protein: CASIGNSPLHF.

This clonotype has more than one count but fewer than ten. This rearrangement joins TRBV11-2 to TRBJ1-2; 10 bases align to TRBD1. The CDR3 runs 18 residues. V lost 5 bases, J lost 2 bases, and 14 bases stayed unmatched. Per the germline V gene, CDR1 is SGHAT and CDR2 is FQNNGV. The CDR3 spells CASSPLPRDRGPNYGYTF. CDR3 nucleotides: TGTGCCAGCAGCCCCCTCCCACGGGACAGGGGTCCCAACTATGGCTACACCTTC.

This clonotype has just a few counts. V is TRBV3-1 and J is TRBJ2-2, with D uncertain. The CDR3 spans 13 residues. CDR1 is LGHDT and CDR2 is YNNKEL in the germline V gene (reference sequence). Deletions cut 4 bases from V and 4 bases from J, with 7 bases between. In nucleotides, the CDR3 is TGTGCCAGCAGCCTGCCCGGCACCGGGGAGCTGTTTTTT. It specifies CASSLPGTGELFF.

The sample holds many counts of this clonotype. V is TRBV15 and J is TRBJ2-3; TRBD2 matches at 9 bases. V lost 3 bases to trimming and J lost 2 bases; unmatched junction nucleotides: 6. Germline V gene data show CDR1 as LNHNV and CDR2 as YYDKDF (reference sequence). This CDR3 contains 16 residues. For the CDR3, the DNA is TGTGCCACCAGCAGCCTTAGCGGGGGCTACACAGATACGCAGTATTTT. Protein: CATSSLSGGYTDTQYF.

This clonotype was observed a few times. The chain has TRBV19 and TRBJ2-3; 8 bases fit TRBD2. The CDR3 sequence is 16 residues long. The J segment lost 5 bases and the V segment lost 4 bases, leaving 11 bases of the junction unmatched. The germline gives CDR1 LNHDA, CDR2 SQIVND (reference sequence). The DNA of the CDR3 is TGTGCCAGTAGTACCCCCCTGGGAGCGGGGGAAGATACGCAGTATTTT. This gives the protein CASSTPLGAGEDTQYF.

The genes are TRBV6-2 or TRBV6-3 and TRBJ1-5, with D tentatively TRBD1 (5 bases). Trimming removed 4 bases at V and 7 bases at J, with 17 bases between. CDR3 size: 15 residues. The germline V gene has CDR1 MNHEY and CDR2 SVGEGT. The CDR3: CASSWDVLLQQPQHF. The CDR3, as DNA: TGTGCCAGCAGTTGGGACGTCCTTCTGCAGCAGCCCCAGCATTTT.